The 23 T cell receptor beta chains reported below all come from one sample, sequenced in a study of cytomegalovirus exposure and HLA in healthy donors. Primers included in the PCR were 60 Vbeta and 13 Jbeta primers. Sequencing was performed with immunoSEQ multiplex PCR; in TCRdb, only in-frame clones are kept and a portion is missing. The table has some 200,000 clones, almost 70% seen once. Sequencing was done on a sample of PBMCs. These receptors came from a man aged 40-49 years in good health and CMV-seropositive.

On this clone: The junction shows a germline mismatch at one end, possibly a read error. The CDR3 reads CASTQTSPLDEFAF. Here the CDR3 DNA reads TGTGCCAGCACGCAGACTTCCCCCCTAGATGAGTTCGCCTTC. This chain uses TRBV6-1 with TRBJ2-7; D ambiguous. CDR1 MNHNS and CDR2 SASEGT come from the germline V gene. This CDR3 contains 14 residues.

The chain employs TRBV28 and TRBJ2-7; possibly TRBD1 for D (5 bases). There are 14 residues in the CDR3. Germline V gene data show CDR1 as MDHEN and CDR2 as SYDVKM. Trimming cost V 5 bases and J 5 bases, with 16 bases left between them. CDR3 sequence (DNA): TGTGCCAGCAGTAATCTGGACATGGAAAACGAGCAGTACTTC. It encodes CASSNLDMENEQYF.

The chain uses TRBV5-4 and TRBJ1-4; D is possibly TRBD1 (5 bases). Germline V gene data show CDR1 as SGHNT and CDR2 as YYREEE (reference sequence). V was pared by 3 bases and J by 6 bases, with 15 bases between. This CDR3 is built from 15 residues. In DNA form, the CDR3 reads TGTGCCAGCAGCTCTACTCAGGGAGGGGATGAAAAACTGTTTTTT. Translating gives CASSSTQGGDEKLFF.

The chain recombines TRBV19 with TRBJ1-5, with 11 nucleotides matching TRBD1. This CDR3 has 15 amino acids. Trimming took 4 bases from V and 8 from J; bases not matched to a gene: 7. Looked up from germline, CDR1 is LNHDA and CDR2 is SQIVND (reference sequence). CDR3 coding DNA: TGTGCCAGTAGTAGGCGGGGGACAGGGGGAGAGCCCCAGCATTTT. This encodes CASSRRGTGGEPQHF.

A few counts support this clone. V and J are TRBV5-1 and TRBJ2-5, with 11 positions matching TRBD2. V shed 9 bases, J shed 4 bases, and the junction held 8 bases outside the gene matches. The CDR3 length is 14 residues. CDR1 SGHRS and CDR2 YFSETQ come from the germline V gene. CDR3 sequence reads: CATSSGGSGETQYF. DNA for the CDR3: TGCGCCACCTCTAGCGGGGGGTCGGGAGAGACCCAGTACTTC.

The chain employs TRBV6-4 and TRBJ2-5, with D possibly matching TRBD1 (6 bases). Judging by the DNA end, TRBJ2-7 fits better; the J call may be wrong. The CDR3 totals 17 residues. CDR1 and CDR2 from the germline V gene are MRHNA and SNTAGT. CDR3: CASSDSIKQGVYYEQYF. The CDR3 bases are TGTGCCAGCAGTGACTCGATCAAACAGGGAGTTTATTACGAGCAGTACTTC.

The chain combines TRBV5-8 with TRBJ2-3; 9 nucleotides align to TRBD1. Germline loops: CDR1 SGHTS, CDR2 YDEGEE. Trimming took 4 bases from V and 2 from J; bases not matched to a gene: 8. This CDR3 is 16 amino acids long. CDR3 DNA: TGTGCCAGCAGCATCGGACAGGGGAGGTACACAGATACGCAGTATTTT. Translating it yields CASSIGQGRYTDTQYF.

CDR3 sequence (DNA): TGCAGCGCCCGAAGGGACAGAAGCGCAGATACGCAGTATTTT. It translates to CSARRDRSADTQYF. The V call is TRBV29-1, the J call TRBJ2-3; TRBD1 matches 7 bases. Per the germline V gene, CDR1 is SQVTM and CDR2 is ANQGSEA. The J segment lost 4 bases and the V segment lost 7 bases, leaving 11 bases of the junction unmatched. CDR3 length: 14 amino acids.

There are a few counts of this clone. V gene TRBV12-5 combines with J gene TRBJ1-1, with 7 nucleotides matching TRBD1. The CDR3 is made up of 13 amino acids. Trimming at V came to 6 bases and at J to 3 bases, leaving 4 bases not matched to a gene. Germline values: CDR1 LGHNT, CDR2 FRNRAP. CDR3 in amino acids: CASGLGTDTEAFF. The CDR3 DNA reads TGTGCTAGTGGCCTGGGGACAGACACTGAAGCTTTCTTT.

The chain links TRBV4-1 to TRBJ1-6; 8 nucleotides line up with TRBD1. Looked up from germline, CDR1 is MGHRA and CDR2 is YSYEKL. V gave up 4 bases and J gave up 8 bases; unmatched junction bases: 4. The CDR3 length is 14 residues. The CDR3 DNA follows: TGCGCCAGCAGCCCGGACAGGGAGGATTCACCCCTCCACTTT. This translates into CASSPDREDSPLHF.

The chain carries TRBV2 and TRBJ2-7; D is perhaps TRBD1 (6 bases). V lost 9 bases and J 5 bases, leaving 17 bases between the germline ends. Germline lookup yields CDR1 SNHLY and CDR2 FYNNEI. CDR3 size: 13 residues. The CDR3 nucleotides are TGTGCCAGTCAACAGGGCTATCCGAACGAGCAGTACTTC. Translating it yields CASQQGYPNEQYF. The full variable domain, in which reference TRBV2 and TRBJ2-7 provide the parts outside the CDR3, is EPEVTQTPSHQVTQMGQEVILRCVPISNHLYFYWYRQILGQKVEFLVSFYNNEISEKSEIFDDQFSVERPDGSNFTLKIRSTKLEDSAMYFCASQQGYPNEQYFGPGTRLTVT.

A few counts support this clone. The V call is TRBV4-2, the J call TRBJ1-6; 9 nucleotides line up with TRBD1. Unmatched junction bases numbered 8, after V lost 2 bases and J lost 0 bases. CDR3 length: 19 amino acids. CDR1 and CDR2 (germline): LGHNA, YNFKEQ. Here the CDR3 DNA reads TGTGCCAGCAGCCAAACAGGGGGCCGGGGCAGCTCCTATAATTCACCCCTCCACTTT. It translates to CASSQTGGRGSSYNSPLHF.

J is TRBJ2-1 and V is TRBV9; 9 nucleotides align to TRBD2. J was trimmed by 0 bases and V by 3 bases; bases with no gene match: 7. The CDR3 has 17 amino acids. Germline V gene lookup returns CDR1 SGDLS and CDR2 YYNGEE. CDR3 sequence reads: CASSGRREGSSYNEQFF. CDR3 bases: TGTGCCAGCAGCGGTAGGCGGGAGGGTAGCTCCTACAATGAGCAGTTCTTC.

The gene calls are TRBV23-1 and TRBJ2-5, with 10 bases identical to TRBD2. TRBV23-1 is an ORF for which the function is uncertain. Trimming at V came to 6 bases and at J to 4 bases, leaving 11 bases not matched to a gene. The CDR3 runs to 16 residues. The CDR3 DNA reads TGCGCCAGCAGCCAGGGTAGCGGGGGGACGGGAGAGACCCAGTACTTC. Translation: CASSQGSGGTGETQYF.

V is TRBV28 and J is TRBJ2-3; the match to TRBD1 covers 11 bases. Germline lookup yields CDR1 MDHEN and CDR2 SYDVKM. CDR3 length: 15 residues. V lost 3 bases and J lost 4; bases outside the gene matches: 3. The CDR3 region is CASSLGTGGADTQYF. CDR3 DNA sequence: TGTGCCAGCAGTTTGGGGACAGGGGGAGCAGATACGCAGTATTTT.

This clone has just a few counts. The chain combines TRBV6-1 with TRBJ2-5; TRBD2 matches at 9 bases. With the DNA end fitting TRBJ2-7 better, the J assignment may be wrong. The CDR3 runs 15 residues. Germline lookup yields CDR1 MNHNS and CDR2 SASEGT. The CDR3 sequence is CASSDWAGGTYEQYF. The CDR3 nucleotides read TGTGCCAGCAGTGACTGGGCGGGGGGGACCTACGAGCAGTACTTC.

This chain joins TRBV4-1 and TRBJ2-2, with D uncertain. V was clipped by 3 bases and J by 5 bases, with 4 bases between them. The CDR3 consists of 12 residues. Germline-derived CDR1 and CDR2 are MGHRA and YSYEKL. Written as DNA, the CDR3 is TGCGCCAGCAGCCAGTCAACCGGGGAGCTGTTTTTT. It codes for CASSQSTGELFF.

Notes on this clone: The sample contains more than one DNA sequence encoding this CDR3. The rearrangement joins TRBV5-1 to TRBJ1-1; D unclear. This CDR3 comprises 14 residues. The V gene's germline CDR1 is SGHRS and CDR2 YFSETQ. The V gene lost 0 bases and the J gene lost 0 bases, with 6 bases spanning the gap. The CDR3 sequence: CASSLAGMNTEAFF. The CDR3, as DNA: TGCGCCAGCAGCTTGGCGGGGATGAACACTGAAGCTTTCTTT. The whole variable domain, filled in from reference TRBV5-1 and TRBJ1-1, reads KAGVTQTPRYLIKTRGQQVTLSCSPISGHRSVSWYQQTPGQGLQFLFEYFSETQRNKGNFPGRFSGRQFSNSRSEMNVSTLELGDSALYLCASSLAGMNTEAFFGQGTRLTVV.

The chain couples TRBV5-5 to TRBJ2-3; 8 bases fit TRBD2. Germline V lookup: CDR1 SGHKS, CDR2 YYEKEE (reference sequence). The CDR3 sequence is 16 residues long. J lost 7 bases, V lost 3 bases, and 13 bases had no gene match. CDR3 sequence: CASSYAGTRGGNTQYF. In DNA, the CDR3 is TGTGCCAGCAGCTACGCCGGGACTAGGGGGGGGAATACGCAGTATTTT.

This clone appeared once. The chain combines TRBV2 with TRBJ2-1, with TRBD2 identical over 11 bases. V lost 6 bases, J lost 4 bases, and 8 bases stayed unmatched. There are 16 residues in the CDR3. CDR1 and CDR2 (germline): SNHLY, FYNNEI. The CDR3 loop is CASSRLAGGLYNEQFF. Here the CDR3 DNA reads TGTGCCAGCAGCCGATTAGCGGGGGGGTTATACAATGAGCAGTTCTTC.

V gene TRBV6-1 combines with J gene TRBJ1-5, with TRBD1 matching 8 bases. This CDR3 contains 17 residues. V lost 3 bases to trimming and J lost 0 bases; unmatched junction nucleotides: 7. CDR1 MNHNS and CDR2 SASEGT come from the germline V gene. Here the CDR3 DNA reads TGTGCCAGCAGTGACGACAGGGGAACCTATAGCAATCAGCCCCAGCATTTT. Translated, it gives CASSDDRGTYSNQPQHF.

This rearrangement joins TRBV6-5 to TRBJ2-1, with D unclear. CDR1 and CDR2 from the germline V gene are MNHEY and SVGAGI. V was shortened by 4 bases and J by 7 bases, with 11 bases between the two germline ends. CDR3 size: 13 residues. For the CDR3, the DNA is TGTGCCAGCAGTTCGCGCAGGATAAATGAGCAGTTCTTC. Its translation is CASSSRRINEQFF.

This clone was recorded only once. The chain employs TRBV2 and TRBJ2-3; 8 bases line up with TRBD1. Trimming took 7 bases from V and 6 from J; bases not matched to a gene: 6. Germline loops: CDR1 SNHLY, CDR2 FYNNEI. The CDR3 contains 13 residues. The CDR3 is CASTFGTGDTQYF. CDR3 nucleotides: TGTGCCAGCACCTTTGGGACAGGTGATACGCAGTATTTT.